This TCR beta chain was captured in a study of blood T cell repertoires in COVID-19. Here immunoSEQ multiplex PCR was the method, and the copy in TCRdb shows in-frame clones only, minus some. There are 250,000 or so clones in the sample; over 80% occur only once, and over 4% lies in the top ten. All enrollees were roughly 18 to 100 years old and from approximately 24 US areas. CDR1 and CDR2 from the germline V gene are MNHEY and SMNVEV (reference sequence). Trimming stripped 4 bases from V and 4 bases from J, with 11 bases between. The CDR3 is made up of 13 amino acids. The receptor's source is a woman in her twenties or thirties with acute COVID-19. The sample comprised PBMCs or T cells enriched from blood (not recorded which). J is TRBJ2-7 and V is TRBV27, with D possibly being TRBD1 (5 bases). The CDR3 DNA reads as TGTGCCAGCAGTTCCCTCGACAGTTACGAGCAGTACTTC. Its protein is CASSSLDSYEQYF.